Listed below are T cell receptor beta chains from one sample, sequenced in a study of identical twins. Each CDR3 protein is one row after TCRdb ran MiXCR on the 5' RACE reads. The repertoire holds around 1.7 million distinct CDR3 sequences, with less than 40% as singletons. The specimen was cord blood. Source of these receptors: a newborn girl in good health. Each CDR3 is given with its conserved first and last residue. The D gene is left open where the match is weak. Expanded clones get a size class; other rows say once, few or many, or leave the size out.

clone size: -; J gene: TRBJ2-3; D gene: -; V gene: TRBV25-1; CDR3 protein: CASSEVPPTDTQYF; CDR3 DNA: TGTGCCAGCAGTGAAGTCCCTCCCACAGATACGCAGTATTTT
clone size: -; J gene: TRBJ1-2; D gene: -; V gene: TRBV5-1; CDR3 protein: CASSTGHLYGYTF; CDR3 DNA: TGCGCCAGCAGCACCGGACACCTCTATGGCTACACCTTC
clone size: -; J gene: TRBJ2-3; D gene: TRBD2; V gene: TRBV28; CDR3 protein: CASSRNSGTRRDTQYF; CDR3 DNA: TGTGCCAGCAGTCGGAATTCCGGGACTAGAAGAGATACGCAGTATTTT
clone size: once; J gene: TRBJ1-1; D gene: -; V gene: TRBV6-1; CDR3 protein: CASIKKWEGTEAFF; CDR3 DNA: TGTGCCAGCATAAAAAAATGGGAGGGGACTGAAGCTTTCTTT
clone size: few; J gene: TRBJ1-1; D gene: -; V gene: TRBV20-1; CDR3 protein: CSACRGPPNTEAFF; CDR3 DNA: TGCAGTGCTTGCCGGGGCCCGCCGAACACTGAAGCTTTCTTT
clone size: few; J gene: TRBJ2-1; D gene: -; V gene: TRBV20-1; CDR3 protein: CSAFPYNEQFF; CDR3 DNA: TGCAGTGCCTTCCCTTACAATGAGCAGTTCTTC
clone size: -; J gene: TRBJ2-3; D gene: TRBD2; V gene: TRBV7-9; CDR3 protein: CASSRGTSVGQDTQYF; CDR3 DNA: TGTGCCAGCAGCCGAGGGACTAGCGTGGGACAAGATACGCAGTATTTT
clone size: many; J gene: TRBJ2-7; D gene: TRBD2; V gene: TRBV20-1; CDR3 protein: CSAGTSFYEQYF; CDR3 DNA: TGCAGTGCCGGGACTAGCTTCTACGAGCAGTACTTC
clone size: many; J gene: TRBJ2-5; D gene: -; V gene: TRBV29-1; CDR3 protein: CSVEDLPGLETQYF; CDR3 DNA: TGCAGCGTTGAAGATCTACCAGGGCTAGAGACCCAGTACTTC
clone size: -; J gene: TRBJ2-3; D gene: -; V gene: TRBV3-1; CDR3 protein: CASSSGRLAADTQYF; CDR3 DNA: TGTGCCAGCAGCTCAGGGAGGTTAGCGGCAGATACGCAGTATTTT
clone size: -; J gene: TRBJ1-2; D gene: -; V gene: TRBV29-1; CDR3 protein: CSVDTDYGYTF; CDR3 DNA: TGCAGCGTTGATACAGACTATGGCTACACCTTC
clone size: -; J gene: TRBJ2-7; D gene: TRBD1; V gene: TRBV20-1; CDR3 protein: CSARDRRTGTYEQYF; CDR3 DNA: TGCAGTGCTAGAGATAGAAGGACAGGGACCTACGAGCAGTACTTC
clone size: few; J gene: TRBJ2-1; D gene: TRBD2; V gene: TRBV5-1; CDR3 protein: CASSSIPSGPSSYNEQFF; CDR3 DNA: TGCGCCAGCAGTTCTATACCTAGCGGGCCCAGCTCCTACAATGAGCAGTTCTTC
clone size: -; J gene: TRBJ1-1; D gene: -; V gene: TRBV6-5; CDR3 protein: CASSQGVQNTEAFF; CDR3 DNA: TGTGCCAGCAGTCAGGGAGTTCAGAACACTGAAGCTTTCTTT
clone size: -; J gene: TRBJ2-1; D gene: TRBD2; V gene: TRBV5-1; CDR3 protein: CASSLAEGAGVYNEQFF; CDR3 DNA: TGCGCCAGCAGCTTGGCTGAAGGAGCGGGAGTCTACAATGAGCAGTTCTTC
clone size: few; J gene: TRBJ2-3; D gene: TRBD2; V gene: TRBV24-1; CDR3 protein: CATSDRLAGTDTQYF; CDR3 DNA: TGTGCCACCAGTGACCGACTAGCGGGCACAGATACGCAGTATTTT
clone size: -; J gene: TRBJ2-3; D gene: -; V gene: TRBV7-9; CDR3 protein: CASSQVGGRDTQYF; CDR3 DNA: TGTGCCAGCAGCCAAGTCGGGGGCAGGGATACGCAGTATTTT
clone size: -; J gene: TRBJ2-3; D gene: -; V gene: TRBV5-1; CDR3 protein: CASSFYWRGSTDTQYF; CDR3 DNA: TGCGCCAGCAGCTTTTATTGGCGGGGCAGCACAGATACGCAGTATTTT
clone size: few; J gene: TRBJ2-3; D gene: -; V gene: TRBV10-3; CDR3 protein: CAISESVGFATTDTQYF; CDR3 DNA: TGTGCCATCAGTGAGTCGGTAGGCTTTGCAACCACAGATACGCAGTATTTT
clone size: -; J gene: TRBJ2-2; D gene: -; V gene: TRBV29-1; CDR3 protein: CSGVVGGGELFF; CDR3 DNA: TGCAGCGGCGTCGTAGGGGGCGGGGAGCTGTTTTTT
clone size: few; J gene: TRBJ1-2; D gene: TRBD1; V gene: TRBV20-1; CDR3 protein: CSARSSWDGTGVGYTF; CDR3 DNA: TGCAGTGCTAGATCATCTTGGGACGGAACAGGGGTGGGCTACACCTTC
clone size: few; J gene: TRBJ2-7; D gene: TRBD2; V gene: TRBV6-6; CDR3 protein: CASSYGSSGGDAYEQYF; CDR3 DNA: TGTGCCAGCAGTTACGGTTCTAGCGGGGGGGATGCCTACGAGCAGTACTTC
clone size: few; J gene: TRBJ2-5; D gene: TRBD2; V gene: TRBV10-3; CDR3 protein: CAISKPGREQYF; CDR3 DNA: TGTGCCATCAGCAAGCCAGGGCGGGAGCAGTACTTC
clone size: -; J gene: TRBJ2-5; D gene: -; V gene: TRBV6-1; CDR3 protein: CASTPDLETQYF; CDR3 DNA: TGTGCCAGCACCCCGGATTTGGAGACCCAGTACTTC
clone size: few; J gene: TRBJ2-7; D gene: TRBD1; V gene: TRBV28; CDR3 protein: CASSLSRAGGQQYF; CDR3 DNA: TGTGCCAGCAGTTTAAGTCGGGCAGGGGGCCAGCAGTACTTC
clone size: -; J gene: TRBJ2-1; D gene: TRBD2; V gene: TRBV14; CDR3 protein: CASSRRLAPYGDEQFF; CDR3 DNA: TGTGCCAGCAGCCGACGACTAGCGCCCTACGGGGATGAGCAGTTCTTC
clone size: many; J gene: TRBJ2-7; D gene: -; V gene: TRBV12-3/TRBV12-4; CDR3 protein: CASSLAPISSHEQYF; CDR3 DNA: TGTGCCAGCAGTTTAGCCCCGATTAGCTCCCACGAGCAGTACTTC
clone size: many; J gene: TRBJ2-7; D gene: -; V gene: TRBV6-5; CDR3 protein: CASSYSRDTYEQYF; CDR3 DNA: TGTGCCAGCAGTTACTCGAGGGACACCTACGAGCAGTACTTC
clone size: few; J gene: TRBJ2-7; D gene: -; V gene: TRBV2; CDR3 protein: CARRGGYNEQYF; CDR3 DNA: TGTGCCAGAAGAGGGGGGTACAATGAGCAGTACTTC
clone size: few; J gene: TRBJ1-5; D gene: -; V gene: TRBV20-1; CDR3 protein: CSASRIDINQPQHF; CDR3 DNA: TGCAGTGCTAGCCGTATAGACATCAATCAGCCCCAGCATTTT
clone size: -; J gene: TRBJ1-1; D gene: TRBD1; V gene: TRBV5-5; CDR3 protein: CASRPLSITGGALNTEAFF; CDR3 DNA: TGTGCCAGCAGACCCCTATCCATTACAGGGGGCGCATTGAACACTGAAGCTTTCTTT
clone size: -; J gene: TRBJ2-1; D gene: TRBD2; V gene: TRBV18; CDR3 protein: CASSPLGLAGGPAHEQFF; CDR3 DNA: TGTGCCAGCTCACCTCTCGGACTAGCGGGAGGGCCTGCGCATGAGCAGTTCTTC
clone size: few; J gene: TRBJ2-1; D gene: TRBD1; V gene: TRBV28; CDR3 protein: CASTPLGQGANNEQFF; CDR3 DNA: TGTGCCAGCACTCCCCTGGGACAGGGGGCGAACAATGAGCAGTTCTTC
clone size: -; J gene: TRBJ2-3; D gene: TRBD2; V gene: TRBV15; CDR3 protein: CATSRSPQRGDTDTQYF; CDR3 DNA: TGTGCCACCAGCCGATCCCCCCAGCGGGGAGACACAGATACGCAGTATTTT
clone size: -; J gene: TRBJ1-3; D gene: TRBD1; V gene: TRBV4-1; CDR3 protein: CASSQADRAGNTIYF; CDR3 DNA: TGCGCCAGCAGCCAAGCGGACAGGGCTGGAAACACCATATATTTT
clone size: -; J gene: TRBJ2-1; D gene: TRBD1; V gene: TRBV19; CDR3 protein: CASSIRDRGNEQFF; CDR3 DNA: TGTGCCAGTAGTATAAGGGACAGGGGGAATGAGCAGTTCTTC
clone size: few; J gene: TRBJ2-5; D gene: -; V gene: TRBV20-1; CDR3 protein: CSARVGGWYNEQYF; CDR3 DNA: TGCAGTGCTAGAGTTGGAGGTTGGTACAATGAGCAGTACTTC
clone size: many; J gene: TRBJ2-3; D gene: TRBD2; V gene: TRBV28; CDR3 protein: CASSLIGTSGTDTQYF; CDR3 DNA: TGTGCCAGCAGTTTAATCGGGACTAGCGGGACAGATACGCAGTATTTT
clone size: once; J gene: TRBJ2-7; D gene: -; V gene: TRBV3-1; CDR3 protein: CASSHPNTRGIYEQYF; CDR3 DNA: TGTGCCAGCAGCCACCCCAACACGAGGGGAATCTACGAGCAGTACTTC
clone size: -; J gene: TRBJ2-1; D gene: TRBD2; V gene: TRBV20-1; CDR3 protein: CSARRGGAREQFF; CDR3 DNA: TGCAGTGCTAGGCGCGGGGGGGCCCGTGAGCAGTTCTTC
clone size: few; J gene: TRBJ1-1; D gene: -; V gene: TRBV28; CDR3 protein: CASSWGDRGSTEAFF; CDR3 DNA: TGTGCCAGCAGCTGGGGGGATAGGGGCAGCACTGAAGCTTTCTTT
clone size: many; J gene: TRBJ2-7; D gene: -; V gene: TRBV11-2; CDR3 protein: CASSLDAGSSYEQYF; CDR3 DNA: TGTGCCAGCAGCTTAGACGCGGGGAGCTCCTACGAGCAGTACTTC
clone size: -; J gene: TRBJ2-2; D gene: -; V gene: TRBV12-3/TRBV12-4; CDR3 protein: CASNLLALNTGELFF; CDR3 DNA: TGTGCCAGCAACCTCCTTGCCCTAAACACCGGGGAGCTGTTTTTT
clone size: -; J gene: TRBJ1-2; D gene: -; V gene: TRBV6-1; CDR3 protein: CASNEDRNYGYTF; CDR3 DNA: TGTGCCAGCAATGAGGACAGAAACTATGGCTACACCTTC
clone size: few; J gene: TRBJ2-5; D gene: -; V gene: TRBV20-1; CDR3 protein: CSASSGRETQYF; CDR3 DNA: TGCAGTGCCAGTAGCGGCCGAGAGACCCAGTACTTC